This T cell receptor beta chain was profiled in a study of Graves' ophthalmopathy and Graves' hyperthyroidism. Looking at the study overall: Peripheral blood sampling preceded any treatment and occurred at initial diagnosis.

There are many counts of this clonotype. Other autoimmune diseases, uncontrolled infections, pregnancy and lactation each led to patient exclusion. Amplification from RNA transcripts yielded the TCR beta CDR3 regions. Following a first-round RT-PCR that used HTBI primers, a second-round multiplex PCR was carried out. TCRdb re-derived calls from the multiplex PCR reads in MiXCR, one entry per CDR3 protein. The data hold hundreds of thousands of distinct CDR3 sequences, with 20% to 25% observed a single time. The receptor's source is a young woman with stable Graves' hyperthyroidism. Sequenced: peripheral blood.

The CDR3 bases are TGCGCCAGCAGCTTGGTTACAGGGGGCAACGACGAGCAGTACTTC. This gives the protein CASSLVTGGNDEQYF. The J gene is TRBJ2-7, the V gene TRBV5-1, with 9 bases aligning to TRBD1. The V and J ends lost 0 bases and 5 bases, in that order; junction bases with no gene match: 6. Germline V gene data show CDR1 as SGHRS and CDR2 as YFSETQ. This CDR3 has 15 amino acids.